This T cell receptor beta chain came from a study of blood T cell repertoires in COVID-19. On this clone itself: One end of the junction fails to match germline, which may point to a read error.

Data came from immunoSEQ multiplex PCR; TCRdb stores just in-frame clones and leaves some out. This sample has roughly 80,000 clones, with approximately 82% found just once. The CDR3 extends over 13 amino acids. The receptor's source is a woman aged 55-69 years with acute or convalescent COVID-19. Sequencing used peripheral blood. The J gene is TRBJ1-3, the V gene TRBV12-3 or TRBV12-4; maybe TRBD1 (5 bases). The CDR3 here is CASSTGSGNTTYF. The CDR3 region has the DNA TGTGCCAGCAGTACAGGCTCTGGAAACACCACATATTTT.